This T cell receptor beta chain was sequenced for a study of blood T cell repertoires in COVID-19. Study at large: The study drew acute and convalescent COVID-19 samples from the United States, Italy and Spain.

This CDR3 has 14 residues. V lost 7 bases, J lost 6 bases, and 11 bases stayed unmatched. Germline loops: CDR1 SQVTM, CDR2 ANQGSEA. Repertoires were generated with immunoSEQ multiplex PCR, while TCRdb's copy carries only in-frame clones and drops some. The sample lists over 45,000 clones, around 87% seen once, with about 6.7% in the top ten. The clonotype comes from a man aged 50-59 years with active COVID-19. Sequencing input: peripheral blood. The J gene is TRBJ2-3, the V gene TRBV29-1, with 9 bases that match TRBD2. The CDR3 reads CSAGTSTFADTQYF. The DNA of the CDR3 is TGCAGCGCTGGGACTAGCACCTTTGCGGATACGCAGTATTTT.